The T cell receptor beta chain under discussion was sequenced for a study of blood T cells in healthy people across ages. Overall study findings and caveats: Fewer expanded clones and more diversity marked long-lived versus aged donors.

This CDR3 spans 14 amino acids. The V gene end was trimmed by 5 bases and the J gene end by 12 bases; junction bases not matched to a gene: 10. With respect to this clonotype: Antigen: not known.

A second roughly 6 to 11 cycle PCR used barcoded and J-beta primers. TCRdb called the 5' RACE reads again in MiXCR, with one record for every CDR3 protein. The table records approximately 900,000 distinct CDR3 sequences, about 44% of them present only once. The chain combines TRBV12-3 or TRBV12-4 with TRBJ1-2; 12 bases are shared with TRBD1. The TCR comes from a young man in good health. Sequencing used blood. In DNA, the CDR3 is TGTGCCAGCAGTCCTCCCGGGACAGGGGGCGCCGACACCTTC. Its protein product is CASSPPGTGGADTF.